The clone carrying this T cell receptor (beta chain) was found a few times. The data were taken from a study of blood T cells in healthy people across ages. V lost 4 bases, J lost 5 bases, and 11 bases lay in between. CDR1 is LNHDA and CDR2 is SQIVND in the germline V gene (reference sequence). The length of the CDR3 is 13 residues. Together with a sample-barcoded 5' primer, a J-beta primer mix was included in a second PCR lasting about 7 to 11 cycles. Each cDNA molecule carried a tag from a template-switch adaptor that contained 12 random nucleotides. TCRdb independently ran MiXCR on the 5' RACE reads; one entry per CDR3 protein. The repertoire holds 800,000 to 1,300,000 distinct CDR3 sequences, 25% seen once, with less than 0.75% in the top ten. Separately, the same data were catalogued under a study of T cells of mothers and their children.

The clonotype was recovered from a girl aged 2-15 years in good health. The specimen sequenced was blood. The chain links TRBV19 to TRBJ1-1; possible D gene TRBD1, 6 bases. CDR3 region: CASSKVGQTEAFF. CDR3 in DNA: TGTGCCAGTAGTAAGGTCGGACAGACTGAAGCTTTCTTT.